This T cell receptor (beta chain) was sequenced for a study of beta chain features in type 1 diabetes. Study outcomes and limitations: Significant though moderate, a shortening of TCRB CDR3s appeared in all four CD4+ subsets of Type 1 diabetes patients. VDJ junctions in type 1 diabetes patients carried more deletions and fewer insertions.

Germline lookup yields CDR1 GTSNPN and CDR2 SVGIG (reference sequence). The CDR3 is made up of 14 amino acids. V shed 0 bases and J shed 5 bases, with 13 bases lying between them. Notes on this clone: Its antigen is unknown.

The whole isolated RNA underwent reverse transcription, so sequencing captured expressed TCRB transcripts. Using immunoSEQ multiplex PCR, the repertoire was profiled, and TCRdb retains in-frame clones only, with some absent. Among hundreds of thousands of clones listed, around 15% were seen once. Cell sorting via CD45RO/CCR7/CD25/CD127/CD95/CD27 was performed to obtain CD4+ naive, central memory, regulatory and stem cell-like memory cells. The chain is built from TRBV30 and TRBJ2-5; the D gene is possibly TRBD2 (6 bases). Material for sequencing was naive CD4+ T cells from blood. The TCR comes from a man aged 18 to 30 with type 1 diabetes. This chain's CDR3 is CAWSVRRGWETQYF. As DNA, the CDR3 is TGTGCCTGGAGTGTACGGAGGGGTTGGGAGACCCAGTACTTC.